The rows below give T cell receptor beta chains drawn from one sample of a study of T cells expressing NK-cell markers. TCRdb re-analyzed the 5' RACE reads; it lists each CDR3 protein once, without DNA. Its clone listing holds 500,000 to 600,000 distinct CDR3 sequences. The sequenced material came from blood T cells: a sorted CD56 or NKG2C T cell subset, CD4+ or CD8+ T cells, or bulk PBMC T cells (not recorded which). The receptor source for this set is a man aged 18 to 30 in good health. Each CDR3 is given with its conserved first and last residue. Fields, in order: CDR3 protein, CDR3 length, V gene, J gene.

CDR3aa: CASSPGLAGGPDTGELFF; len: 18; v_gene: TRBV4-3; j_gene: TRBJ2-2
CDR3aa: CASIRAGTGDTEAFF; len: 15; v_gene: TRBV5-1; j_gene: TRBJ1-1
CDR3aa: CASSPELRDTQYF; len: 13; v_gene: TRBV18; j_gene: TRBJ2-3
CDR3aa: CASSGPMKDTQYF; len: 13; v_gene: TRBV7-2; j_gene: TRBJ2-3
CDR3aa: CATSDKRGYNEQFF; len: 14; v_gene: TRBV15; j_gene: TRBJ2-1
CDR3aa: CSARVTGLTGVTDTQYF; len: 17; v_gene: TRBV20-1; j_gene: TRBJ2-3
CDR3aa: CASSIIQGPGELFF; len: 14; v_gene: TRBV11-3; j_gene: TRBJ2-2
CDR3aa: CASSRRTSGTDNEQFF; len: 16; v_gene: TRBV28; j_gene: TRBJ2-1
CDR3aa: CASSSGTSGTPTDTQYF; len: 17; v_gene: TRBV5-5; j_gene: TRBJ2-3
CDR3aa: CASSPGLAGAADTQYF; len: 16; v_gene: TRBV5-1; j_gene: TRBJ2-3
CDR3aa: CASGPGGPGVYEQFF; len: 15; v_gene: TRBV12-5; j_gene: TRBJ2-1
CDR3aa: CASSPYGDQFF; len: 11; v_gene: TRBV12-3/TRBV12-4; j_gene: TRBJ2-1
CDR3aa: CASTTDGGVNYGYTF; len: 15; v_gene: TRBV6-1; j_gene: TRBJ1-2
CDR3aa: CASRQERLSTEAFF; len: 14; v_gene: TRBV6-1; j_gene: TRBJ1-1
CDR3aa: CSVVRVGPINEQFF; len: 14; v_gene: TRBV29-1; j_gene: TRBJ2-1
CDR3aa: CSAPRAGGTYEQYF; len: 14; v_gene: TRBV20-1; j_gene: TRBJ2-7